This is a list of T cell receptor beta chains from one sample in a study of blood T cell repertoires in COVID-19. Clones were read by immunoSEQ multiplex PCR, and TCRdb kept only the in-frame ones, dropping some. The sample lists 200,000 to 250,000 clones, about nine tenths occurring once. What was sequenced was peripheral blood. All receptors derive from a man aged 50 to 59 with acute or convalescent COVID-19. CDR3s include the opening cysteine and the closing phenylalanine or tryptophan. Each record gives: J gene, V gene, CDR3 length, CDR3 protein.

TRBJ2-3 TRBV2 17 CASSEKKGLPRTDTQYF
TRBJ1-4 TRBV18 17 CASSPLAGQGTNEKLFF
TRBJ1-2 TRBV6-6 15 CASSSRTEAVYGYTF
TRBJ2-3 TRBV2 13 CASNVWYGDTQYF
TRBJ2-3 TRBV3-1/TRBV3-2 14 CASSLDRGGDTQYF
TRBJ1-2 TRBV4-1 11 CASSGGIGYTF
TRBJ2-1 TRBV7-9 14 CASTTGLAGDEQFF
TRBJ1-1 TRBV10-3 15 CAISEFGGGDTEAFF
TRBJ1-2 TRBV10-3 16 CAISESPGPTNYGYTF
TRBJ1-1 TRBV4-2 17 CASSQTMTTGANTEAFF
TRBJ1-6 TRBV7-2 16 CASSSGDRFGNSPLHF
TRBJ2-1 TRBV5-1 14 CASSPGVVVNEQFF
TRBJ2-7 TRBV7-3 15 CASSSGTGGPYEQYF
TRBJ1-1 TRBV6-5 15 CASSPGTGGRTEAFF
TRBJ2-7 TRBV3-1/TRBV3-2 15 CASSPKRQVLGEQYF
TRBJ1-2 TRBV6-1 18 CASSEAIVQGRANYGYTF
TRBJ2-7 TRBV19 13 CASSRSEAYEQYF
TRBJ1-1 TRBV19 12 CASSGTNTEAFF
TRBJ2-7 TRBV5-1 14 CASSPGQSHYEQYF
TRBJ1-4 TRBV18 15 CASSSDRGTNEKLFF
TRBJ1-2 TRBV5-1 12 CASSSGGYGYTF
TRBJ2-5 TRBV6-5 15 CASSTYVASRETQYF
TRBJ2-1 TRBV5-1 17 CASSKGLAESSYNEQFF
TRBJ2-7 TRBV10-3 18 CAISAGGGTRRVAYEQYF
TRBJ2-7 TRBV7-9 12 CASSLVRDEQYF
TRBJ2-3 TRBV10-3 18 CAISEGGVAGLATDTQYF
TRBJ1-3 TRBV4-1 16 CASSQPGRGSGNTIYF
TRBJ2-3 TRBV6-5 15 CATRPEGTGLGTQYF
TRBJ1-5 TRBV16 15 CASSPGGLLGQPQHF
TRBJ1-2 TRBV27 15 CASSFLVSREYGYTF
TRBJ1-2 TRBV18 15 CASSPDRGFDYGYTF
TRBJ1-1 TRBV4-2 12 CASSQDFVEAFF
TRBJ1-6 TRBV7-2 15 CASSLDRAYNSPLHF
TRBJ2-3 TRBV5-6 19 CASSRPGLAGGPSTDTQYF
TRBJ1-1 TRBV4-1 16 CASSQEGGVWVTEAFF
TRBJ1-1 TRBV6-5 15 CASSSWGRMNTEAFF